This is a list of T cell receptor beta chains from one sample in a study of blood T cell repertoires in COVID-19. Clones were read by immunoSEQ multiplex PCR, and TCRdb kept only the in-frame ones, dropping some. The sample lists 100,000 to 110,000 clones, about 80% seen once, with over 10% in the top ten. Sequencing was carried out using peripheral blood. The receptors stem from a woman between 65 and 79 years old with acute or convalescent COVID-19. Each CDR3 is given with its conserved first and last residue. The D gene is left open where the match is weak. Clone sizes are given selectively: once, few, many, or a class where the clone is expanded.

TRBD2 | TRBJ2-3 | NA | TRBV13 | TGTGCCAGCAGCACTAGCTTTAGCGGGGCTCAAGATACGCAGTATTTT | CASSTSFSGAQDTQYF
TRBD1 | TRBJ2-2 | NA | TRBV2 | TGTGCCAGCGGTAACGGCGTGGGACAGGGCGATTCCGGGGAGCTGTTTTTT | CASGNGVGQGDSGELFF
NA | TRBJ1-2 | NA | TRBV25-1 | TGTGCCATCCACATCCAGGGAAAAGATCGGGATGGCTACACCTTC | CAIHIQGKDRDGYTF
NA | TRBJ2-2 | once | TRBV7-9 | TGTGCCAGCAGCCAGGACAGTCCCGGGGAGCTGTTTTTT | CASSQDSPGELFF
NA | TRBJ1-5 | few | TRBV28 | TGTGCCAGCAGTTTAGAGCCGGCGCGGGGCGGGAATCAGCCCCAGCATTTT | CASSLEPARGGNQPQHF
NA | TRBJ2-3 | NA | TRBV7-9 | TGTGCCAGCAGCTTATCACACAGCAGCACAGATACGCAGTATTTT | CASSLSHSSTDTQYF
TRBD1 | TRBJ1-4 | NA | TRBV24-1 | TGTGCCACCAGTGATCCCGGACAGGGGGGTGAAAAACTGTTTTTT | CATSDPGQGGEKLFF
NA | TRBJ2-1 | NA | TRBV5-1 | TGCGCCAGCAGCTTGGATGGCGGAAGCTCCTACAATGAGCAGTTCTTC | CASSLDGGSSYNEQFF
NA | TRBJ2-3 | NA | TRBV5-1 | TGCGCCAGCAGCTTGGAGCAGGCTAGCACAGATACGCAGTATTTT | CASSLEQASTDTQYF
TRBD1 | TRBJ1-5 | once | TRBV13 | TGTGCCAGCAGCTTAAGTGGGACAGGGGTACAGCCCCAGCATTTT | CASSLSGTGVQPQHF
NA | TRBJ2-5 | many | TRBV14 | TGTGCCAGCAGCCGGGGAGGAGAGACCCAGTACTTC | CASSRGGETQYF
TRBD1 | TRBJ2-1 | NA | TRBV11-2 | TGTGCCAGCAGCTTTGGACAGGTCCAGGGGGATGAGCAGTTCTTC | CASSFGQVQGDEQFF
TRBD1 | TRBJ1-1 | NA | TRBV5-5 | TGTGCCAGCAGCTTTTGGGGACAGGGGTTGAACACTGAAGCTTTCTTT | CASSFWGQGLNTEAFF
NA | TRBJ1-5 | NA | TRBV10-3 | TGTGCCATCAGTGAGTCGCGGGATGGCAATCAGCCCCAGCATTTT | CAISESRDGNQPQHF
NA | TRBJ1-2 | NA | TRBV3-1/TRBV3-2 | TGTGCCAGCAGCCAAACCTCCTCCCGAGGGGGCTACACCTTC | CASSQTSSRGGYTF
TRBD1 | TRBJ1-5 | NA | TRBV6-5 | TGTGCCAGCAGTAAATACAGGGGGGGCAATCAGCCCCAGCATTTT | CASSKYRGGNQPQHF
NA | TRBJ2-7 | few | TRBV4-1 | TGCGCCAGCAGCCAAGAGGCAGGATCCTACGAGCAGTACTTC | CASSQEAGSYEQYF
TRBD1 | TRBJ1-1 | few | TRBV7-8 | TGTGCCAGCAGGGCCCAACAGGGGGTGTACACTGAAGCTTTCTTT | CASRAQQGVYTEAFF
NA | TRBJ1-3 | NA | TRBV7-2 | TGTGCCAGCAGCTTATCCGCGGCCAGCTCTGGAAACACCATATATTTT | CASSLSAASSGNTIYF
NA | TRBJ2-7 | NA | TRBV6-4 | TGTGCCAGCCCGGTGTCCGAGCAGTACTTC | CASPVSEQYF
NA | TRBJ1-5 | NA | TRBV10-3 | TGTGCCATCAGTGACAGTTATAGCAATCAGCCCCAGCATTTT | CAISDSYSNQPQHF
TRBD1 | TRBJ2-3 | NA | TRBV12-5 | TGTGCTAGTGGTATACAGGGGGTTTCAGATACGCAGTATTTT | CASGIQGVSDTQYF
NA | TRBJ1-6 | NA | TRBV11-1 | TGTGCCAGCAGCCCGACCGGGAGACAGCTACATTTT | CASSPTGRQLHF
TRBD1 | TRBJ1-2 | once | TRBV10-3 | TGTGCCATCAGTGATCTCACAGGGGATTTCTATGGCTACACCTTC | CAISDLTGDFYGYTF
NA | TRBJ1-4 | NA | TRBV7-2 | TGTGCCAGCAGCCTCACCGGGGCTGAGACAGGTGAAAAACTGTTTTTT | CASSLTGAETGEKLFF
TRBD1 | TRBJ2-1 | NA | TRBV6-2/TRBV6-3 | TGTGCCAGCAGTGAGGGGGCCTCCTACAATGAGCAGTTCTTC | CASSEGASYNEQFF
TRBD2 | TRBJ2-3 | NA | TRBV14 | TGTGCCAGCAGCCAATTAGGTAGCGGGGGGAATACGCAGTATTTT | CASSQLGSGGNTQYF
NA | TRBJ1-3 | few | TRBV29-1 | TGCAGCGTCGTGACAAACCTCTCTGGAAACACCATATATTTT | CSVVTNLSGNTIYF
NA | TRBJ1-2 | NA | TRBV6-5 | TGTGCCAGCAGTTACTCGGCAGGGCAAGTAGGGTATGGCTACACCTTC | CASSYSAGQVGYGYTF
TRBD2 | TRBJ2-3 | NA | TRBV4-3 | TGCGCCAGCAGCCAAGATCCTCCCGGGGGGTCAGATACGCAGTATTTT | CASSQDPPGGSDTQYF
TRBD1 | TRBJ1-4 | NA | TRBV6-6 | TGTGCCAGCAGTTACCAATTGGGACAGGGAGAAAAACTGTTTTTT | CASSYQLGQGEKLFF
TRBD2 | TRBJ2-3 | NA | TRBV5-4 | TGTGCCAGCAGCGAGGGGACTAGCCCTTCGTCGGATACGCAGTATTTT | CASSEGTSPSSDTQYF
NA | TRBJ1-4 | NA | TRBV29-1 | TGCAGCGTTGAAGACGGTAATGAAAAACTGTTTTTT | CSVEDGNEKLFF
NA | TRBJ2-5 | NA | TRBV9 | TGTGCCAGCAGCGCGAGGCGGGGGACAAACCAAGAGACCCAGTACTTC | CASSARRGTNQETQYF
NA | TRBJ1-2 | NA | TRBV19 | TGTGCCAGTAACGAGGGGGTGATTCCCTACACCTTC | CASNEGVIPYTF
NA | TRBJ1-2 | few | TRBV5-1 | TGCGCCAGCAGCTCCTCCCAGGGGATCCCTGTTGGCTACACCTTC | CASSSSQGIPVGYTF
TRBD1 | TRBJ2-5 | few | TRBV4-3 | TGCGCCAGCAGCCAAGGAGGACAGGGGTGGGAGACCCAGTACTTC | CASSQGGQGWETQYF
TRBD1 | TRBJ1-2 | many | TRBV7-8 | TGTGCCAGCAGCCCCACCTCCGGGACAGTCACGTATGGCTACACCTTC | CASSPTSGTVTYGYTF
NA | TRBJ2-5 | few | TRBV4-3 | TGCGCCAGCAGCCAAGAAAAGGAGGGGCGGGTAGACGGAGAGACCCAGTACTTC | CASSQEKEGRVDGETQYF
NA | TRBJ1-1 | NA | TRBV7-9 | TGTGCCAGCACACAGGCACTGGGGACTGAAGCTTTCTTT | CASTQALGTEAFF
TRBD1 | TRBJ1-2 | NA | TRBV7-6 | TGTGCCAGCAGCTTACAACAGGGGTCCAACTATGGCTACACCTTC | CASSLQQGSNYGYTF
NA | TRBJ2-5 | once | TRBV11-2 | TGTGCCAGCACCATAGGGGGGGTAGGACAAGAGACCCAGTACTTC | CASTIGGVGQETQYF
NA | TRBJ1-2 | NA | TRBV27 | TGTGCCAGCAGCCCCGCGAATCTTCTCCTCTATGGCTACACCTTC | CASSPANLLLYGYTF
NA | TRBJ1-4 | NA | TRBV5-1 | TGCGCCAGCAGCTTCTACGAGAGCAGCGGTGAAAAACTGTTTTTT | CASSFYESSGEKLFF
NA | TRBJ2-6 | once | TRBV27 | TGTGCCAGCAGTTTATCGGTGTCGGCTGGGGCCAACGTCCTGACTTTC | CASSLSVSAGANVLTF
NA | TRBJ2-1 | few | TRBV7-8 | TGTGCCAGCAGCTTGGAGGGTTCCTCCTACAATGAGCAGTTCTTC | CASSLEGSSYNEQFF
NA | TRBJ1-1 | NA | TRBV25-1 | TGTGCCAGCAGAGGACAGCCGGAGAACACTGAAGCTTTCTTT | CASRGQPENTEAFF
TRBD1 | TRBJ2-7 | NA | TRBV19 | TGTGCCAGTAGGGCAGGGGGCGACGAGCAGTACTTC | CASRAGGDEQYF
TRBD1 | TRBJ1-2 | NA | TRBV2 | TGTGCCAGCGGACTGACAGGGGTTCTCGAGGGCTACACCTTC | CASGLTGVLEGYTF
NA | TRBJ1-2 | NA | TRBV7-2 | TGTGCCAGCAGCCCCCGGCAGGCCTACTATGGCTACACCTTC | CASSPRQAYYGYTF
NA | TRBJ1-1 | few | TRBV18 | TGTGCCAGCTCACCCATGAACACTGAAGCTTTCTTT | CASSPMNTEAFF
NA | TRBJ1-1 | NA | TRBV3-1/TRBV3-2 | TGTGCCAGCAGCCAAGAACGAAACAATATTAACACTGAAGCTTTCTTT | CASSQERNNINTEAFF
NA | TRBJ2-7 | few | TRBV6-5 | TGTGCCAGCAGTCAACACGACAGGACATTCGAGCAGTACTTC | CASSQHDRTFEQYF
NA | TRBJ2-2 | NA | TRBV25-1 | TGTGCCAGCAGTGAAATTGAGGTTCAGACCGGGGAGCTGTTTTTT | CASSEIEVQTGELFF